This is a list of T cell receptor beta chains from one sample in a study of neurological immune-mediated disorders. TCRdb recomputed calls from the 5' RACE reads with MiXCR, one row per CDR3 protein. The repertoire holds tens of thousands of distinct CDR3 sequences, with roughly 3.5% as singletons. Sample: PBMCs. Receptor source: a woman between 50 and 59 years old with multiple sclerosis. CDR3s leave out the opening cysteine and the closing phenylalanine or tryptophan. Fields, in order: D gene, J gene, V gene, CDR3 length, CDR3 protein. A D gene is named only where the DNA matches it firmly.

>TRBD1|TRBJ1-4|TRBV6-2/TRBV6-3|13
ASSVLYRGDRKLF
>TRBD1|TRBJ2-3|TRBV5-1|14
ASSLTGQPRTDTQY
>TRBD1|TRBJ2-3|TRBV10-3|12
AMAGTGGTDTQY
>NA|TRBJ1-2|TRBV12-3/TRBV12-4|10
AGGRGRYGYT
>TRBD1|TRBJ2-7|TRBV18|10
ASSPRTGQKY
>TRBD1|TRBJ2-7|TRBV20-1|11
SARGTGSYEQY
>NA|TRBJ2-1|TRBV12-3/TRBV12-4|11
ASSWGPHNEQF
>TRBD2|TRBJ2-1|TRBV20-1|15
SARRTSGWSSYNEQF
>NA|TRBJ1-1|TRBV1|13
TSSQGKRENTEAF
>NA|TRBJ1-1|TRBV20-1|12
SAEVAELNTEAF
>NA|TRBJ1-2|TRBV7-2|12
ASSLGGNNYGYT
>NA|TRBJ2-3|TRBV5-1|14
ASSPRRDSDTDTQY
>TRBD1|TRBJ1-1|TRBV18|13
ASSPNKGARTEAF
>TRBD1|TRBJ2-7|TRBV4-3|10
ASSRQGGEQY
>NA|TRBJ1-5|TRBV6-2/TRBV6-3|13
ASTTGWTADQPQH
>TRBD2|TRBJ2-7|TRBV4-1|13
ASSPTGLATYEQY
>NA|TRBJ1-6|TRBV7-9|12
ASSPDRHNSPLH
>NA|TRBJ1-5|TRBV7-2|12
ASSLSGQFQPQH
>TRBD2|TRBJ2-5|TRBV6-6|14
ASSRGGSGEQETQY
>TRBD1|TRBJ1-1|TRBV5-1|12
ASRITGGGPEAF
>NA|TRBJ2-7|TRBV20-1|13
SASALVHRPYEQY
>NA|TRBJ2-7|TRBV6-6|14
ASSPTIQRSSYEQY
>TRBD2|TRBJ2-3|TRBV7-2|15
ASSSPSGGGGGDTQY
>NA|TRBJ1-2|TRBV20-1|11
SASPSHSYGYT
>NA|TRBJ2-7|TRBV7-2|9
ASSLLSEQY
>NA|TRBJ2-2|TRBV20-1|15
SARDLRRGTNTGELF
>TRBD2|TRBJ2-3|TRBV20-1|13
SARVVAGGADTQY
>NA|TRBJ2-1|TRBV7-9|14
ASGLPGRGSYNEQF
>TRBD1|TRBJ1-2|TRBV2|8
ASGDRGYT
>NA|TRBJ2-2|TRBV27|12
ASSLSTYTGELF
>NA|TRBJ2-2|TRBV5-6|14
ASSWGPGTHTGELF
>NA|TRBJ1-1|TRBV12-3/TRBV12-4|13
ASSWGLRGNTEAF
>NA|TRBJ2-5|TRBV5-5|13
ANFYRAPEEETQY
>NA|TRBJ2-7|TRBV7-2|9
ASSRTREQY
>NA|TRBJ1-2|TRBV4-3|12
ASSQDGTDYGYT
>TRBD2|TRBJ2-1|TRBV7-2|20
ASSPGLRQPEKRGGSNNEQF
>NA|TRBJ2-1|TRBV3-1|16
ASSQDPAGSSSYNEQF
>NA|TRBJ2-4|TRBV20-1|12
SAGGQLAKNIQY
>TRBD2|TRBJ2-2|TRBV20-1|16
SAPQWGLASLGTGELF
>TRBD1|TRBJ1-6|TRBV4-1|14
ASSHIGQGAYSPLH
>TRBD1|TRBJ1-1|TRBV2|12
ASRTDRGNTEAF
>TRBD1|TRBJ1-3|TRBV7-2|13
ASSLGQTSGNTIY
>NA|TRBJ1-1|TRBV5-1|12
ASSLEFSRTEAF
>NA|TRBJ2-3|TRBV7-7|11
ASSSNTQDTQY
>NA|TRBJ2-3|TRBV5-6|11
ASSFLQADTQY
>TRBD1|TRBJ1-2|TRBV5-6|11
ASRAGGYYGYT
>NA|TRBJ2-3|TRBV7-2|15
ASSLGHSGRTSDTQY
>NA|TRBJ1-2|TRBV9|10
DSSNMGYGYT
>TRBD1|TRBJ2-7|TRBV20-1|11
SASVTGGIQQY
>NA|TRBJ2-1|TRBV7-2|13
ASSPARGGYNEQF
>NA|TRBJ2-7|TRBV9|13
ASSVGPDGGSEQY
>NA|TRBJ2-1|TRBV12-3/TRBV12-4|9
ASSFGTGIF
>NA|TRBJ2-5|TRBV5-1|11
ASSLAVRETQY
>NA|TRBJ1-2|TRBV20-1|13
SALTPAPIFYGYT
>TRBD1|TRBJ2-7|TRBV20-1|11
SAGGDREIEQY